This TCR beta chain was documented in a study of shared clonotypes between healthy human individuals. The CDR3 totals 15 residues. Deletions cut 5 bases from V and 11 bases from J, with 22 bases between. Germline CDR1 reads SGHAT; CDR2 reads FQNNGV. TCRdb's copy holds only in-frame clones and misses some; the assay was immunoSEQ multiplex PCR. The profile covers 1.5 million to 2.5 million clones, with roughly 95% appearing a single time and approximately 1.2% taken by the ten largest. Terminally differentiated effector memory CD45RA+ cells were excluded from the naive CD8 cells, which were CD45RO-negative and positively selected for CCR7.

The clonotype originates from a man aged 18 to 29 in good health. Material: naive CD8+ T cells sorted from blood. This chain uses TRBV11-2 with TRBJ1-5; D is unclear. CDR3 sequence reads: CASSPGEGGRDTQHF. The CDR3 coding sequence is TGTGCCAGCAGCCCCGGAGAAGGTGGGAGGGATACCCAGCATTTT.